This TCR beta chain was found in a study of B cell selection in AIRE deficiency. The CDR3 has 14 residues. From germline, CDR1 is MNHNS and CDR2 SASEGT. Trimming cost V 8 bases and J 2 bases, with 15 bases left between them. Turning to this clone: Its antigen is unidentified.

Sorting defined conventional CD4 T cells as CD4+CD127+. General observations from the study: AIRE-deficient Tconv and Treg repertoires matched healthy donors in TCRBV, CDR3 length, diversity. Of roughly 3,300 shared Treg TCRbeta sequences, about 32% were healthy-donor-only and about 9% patient-only.

Per the original methods: Approximately 100,000 patient and about 130,000 healthy donor in-frame TCRbeta sequences came from conventional T cells. Assay: immunoSEQ multiplex PCR; the TCRdb copy retains only in-frame clones and omits some. That table gives V, J and clone size, and the DNA gave D and trimming. Of about 25,000 clones in the sample, roughly 96% were seen once. The sequence derives from a human donor in good health. V gene TRBV6-1 combines with J gene TRBJ2-5; D not certain. The sequenced material came from CD4+CD127+ conventional T cells sorted from PBMCs. CDR3 nucleotides: TGTGCCAGCTTGTTGTCTCCGACTCAAGAGACCCAGTACTTC. Encoded protein: CASLLSPTQETQYF.